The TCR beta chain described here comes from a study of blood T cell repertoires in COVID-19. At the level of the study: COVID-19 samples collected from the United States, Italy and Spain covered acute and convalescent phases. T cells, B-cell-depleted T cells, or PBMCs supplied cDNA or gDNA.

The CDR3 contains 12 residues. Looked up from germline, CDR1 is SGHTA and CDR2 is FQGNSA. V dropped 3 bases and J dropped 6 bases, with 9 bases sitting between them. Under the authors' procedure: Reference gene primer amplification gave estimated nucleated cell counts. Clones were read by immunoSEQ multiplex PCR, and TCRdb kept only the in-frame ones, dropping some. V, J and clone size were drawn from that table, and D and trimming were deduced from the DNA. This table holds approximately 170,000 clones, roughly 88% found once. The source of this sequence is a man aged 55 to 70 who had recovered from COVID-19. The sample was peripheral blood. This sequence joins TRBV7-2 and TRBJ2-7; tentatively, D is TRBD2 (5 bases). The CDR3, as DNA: TGTGCCAGCAGCTTCACGGGATCCGAGCAGTACTTC. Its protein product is CASSFTGSEQYF.